This T cell receptor beta chain was captured by sequencing in a study of cytomegalovirus exposure and HLA in healthy donors (dated by TCRdb to about 2017). Regarding the complete study: An earlier analysis of some 500 of the donors reported 250 to 300 Gb of sequence data and some 120 million unique TCR beta sequences from 150 million to 200 million T cells. The study aimed to test whether cataloging public T cell receptors could reveal signatures of past pathogen exposure. Among under 450 genotyped donors of the cohort, an average of 235,054 unique TCR beta nucleotide sequences were sequenced per donor, around a sixth of them non-productive. To decide whether each TCR beta V gene segment behaved as functional or pseudogenic, an earlier analysis of fewer than 750 of the donors relied on high-throughput TCR beta sequencing. Along with the approximately 700-subject first cohort, a separate validation cohort of 120 different subjects was used. An early release covering roughly 600 HLA-typed donors comprised approximately 300 gigabases of sequencing data and roughly 85 million unique TCR sequences. High-throughput TCR immunosequencing, statistical association of individual TCRs with disease status, and machine learning were combined to predict cytomegalovirus infection status. The number of typed donors differed by locus: about 620-640 for A, B, C, DRB1 and DQB1; 500 to 550 for DQA1; over 600 for DPA1; and 400 to 480 for DPB1. Every discovery cohort repertoire had been produced on one sequencing platform. The study used immunosequencing to profile the T cell repertoires of approximately 650 subjects and linked those repertoires to cytomegalovirus serostatus. A few DR-DQ haplotypes were treated as single units for association and clustering because of strong linkage in the cohort. HLA typing covered class I and class II loci at four-digit resolution. Of the roughly 400 genotyped donors, approximately 80% fell in the genetic ancestry cluster associated with self-reported Caucasian donors. Genome-wide SNP genotypes for about 55% of the roughly 670 donors were used in a later genetic analysis, which treated that subset as a discovery cohort. Rather than using new phenotypic data, the later analysis identified candidate immune exposures from TCR beta sequences and from how often those sequences occurred across donors. In a later analysis, previously published TCR beta repertoires from 550 to 700 donors were re-analyzed and high-resolution HLA genotyping was added so that TCR occurrence patterns could be studied. Alongside the repertoire data, information on donor age, sex, ethnicity and CMV serostatus was compiled. Overall results and qualifications from the work: Correlated functional status among segregating V segments might reflect linkage disequilibrium, but an unknown experimental factor could not be ruled out. When HLA alleles, especially DR and DQ, strongly co-occurred, attributing TCR associations to individual alleles was difficult. Because counts were too low, fewer than 20 rarely observed V segments, including chromosome 9 orphons, were excluded from the earlier analysis of some 540 of the donors. A further reported finding was that TCR beta sequences accurately predicted the HLA-A and HLA-B alleles for most subjects in the first cohort. Only TCR beta chains were sequenced in this cohort, and the absence of alpha or paired-chain data limited detectable features. According to a later analysis, most CMV-associated TCR beta chains appeared to be HLA-restricted, and the HLA associations seemed to be driven largely by CMV exposure. Most TCR sequences were observed very rarely across donors, whereas some public TCRs were present in many individuals. An earlier analysis of roughly 570 of the donors showed that most TCR beta V segments appeared in productive rearrangements either about 87% or about 30% of the time, which broadly matched IMGT annotations. The study listed 150 to 200 TCR beta chains as associated with cytomegalovirus. The 87-base-pair reads could not distinguish some IMGT-functional V segments, including TRBV6-2 and TRBV6-3, so those segments were excluded. In a later analysis, the rate of TCR association differed among HLA loci, with DRB1 alleles having the most associated TCRs and HLA-C alleles having the fewest. Specific HLA alleles were associated with around 18,000 TCR beta sequences at a false discovery rate of 0.05 in a later analysis. Because HLA typing was unavailable for some donors at each locus, only the typed subset was used in association tests. V-gene and J-gene trimming of TCR beta chains was associated with a missense DCLRE1C variant in a later genetic analysis, and the association was replicated in an independent cohort. The classifier was reported to diagnose cytomegalovirus status with high specificity and sensitivity in both the original and validation cohorts. A group of highly shared sequence variants was considered likely to be a technical artifact of the sequencing pipeline. In vitro tests confirmed that a few of the cytomegalovirus-associated TCR beta chains recognize cytomegalovirus antigens. In a later analysis, HLA-associated TCR beta chains showed more clonal expansion and lower generation probabilities than non-associated chains that were equally common. For the cohort, immune exposure information was limited to CMV serostatus. The authors suggested that the approach could potentially be extended to other disease states and immunological phenotypes. Roughly uniform sequencing depth across donors was assumed in presence/absence analyses, although this assumption may not hold. According to a later analysis, parvovirus B19, influenza, CMV and Epstein-Barr virus appeared linked to several top co-occurrence clusters. Compared with the roughly 700-donor mean, donors in an Asian-associated ancestry cluster had fewer N-insertions in productive TCRs, according to a later genetic analysis.

Per the germline V gene, MGHDK is the CDR1 and SYGVNS is the CDR2. Reading from cysteine to phenylalanine, the CDR3 counts 13 amino acids. Just CDR3 DNA is preserved here, 39 bases in frame from base 1. Trimming removed 2 bases from V and 4 bases from J, leaving 8 bases between the germline ends. The library was generated by the immunoSEQ multiplex PCR assay. For the multiplex PCR, a mixture combining 60 forward primers for TCR Vbeta segments and 13 reverse primers for TCR Jbeta segments was used. The CDR3 region of rearranged TCR beta genes was amplified from genomic DNA with a multiplex PCR assay. Amplified TCR beta libraries were sequenced as 87-base-pair reads on the Illumina HiSeq System. Per the source publication's procedure: Across the 700 or so repertoires, a later analysis counted tens of millions of unique TCR beta chains, roughly 11 million of which were shared by at least two donors. A nearest-neighbor algorithm error-corrected the raw reads and collapsed the reads into unique sequences, merging closely related sequences to remove PCR and sequencing errors. To assign V, D and J gene segments, CDR3 sequences were aligned to IMGT reference sequences. For a sequence to be retained, a match of at least six nucleotides to both a V gene segment and a J gene segment was required. Rearrangements were classified as productive when the CDR3 lacked stop codons and remained in frame with V and J, and all other rearrangements were classified as non-productive. CDR3 was defined by IMGT convention, running from the second conserved V-encoded cysteine to the conserved J-encoded phenylalanine. The earlier analysis of 500 to 600 of the donors excluded sequences that lacked an unambiguous match to a single V gene segment. In an earlier analysis of approximately 590 of the donors, V segments were called functional above 56.7% productive rearrangements and were called segregating when the between-donor standard deviation exceeded 5%. A statistical classification framework was built for diagnosing cytomegalovirus status from the catalog of TCR beta chain sequences. V and J gene assignment, in a later analysis, came from comparing TCR nucleotide sequences with IMGT/GENE-DB human TR gene sequences. The TCRdist pipeline was used in a later analysis to assign CDR3 sequences and most-parsimonious VDJ recombination scenarios. In a later analysis, every TCR beta chain was defined by the combination of its CDR3 amino acid sequence and its V-gene family, and reads without a unique V-gene family were dropped. As a way to deal with suspected cross-contamination and a sequencing artifact, a later analysis dropped roughly 600 nucleotide sequences that were highly shared and had low generation probability. For each public chain, a later analysis derived a clonal expansion index from normalized ranks of inferred template counts within each repertoire. In a later analysis, generation probabilities were computed using a VDJ recombination model fitted to out-of-frame rearrangements, and the results were checked against IGoR. Hypergeometric tests were used in a later analysis to score TCR-TCR, TCR-HLA and TCR-CMV co-occurrence, with a repertoire-size bias correction applied to the TCR pairs. To estimate false discovery rates, a later analysis permuted the HLA or CMV assignments 20 times. A later analysis grouped co-occurring TCRs with DBSCAN, adding TCRdist sequence similarity when clustering within HLA-allele-positive subsets. Co-occurrence clustering excluded repertoires with fewer than 30,000 or more than 120,000 public chains, plus five with anomalous nucleotide sharing. The source is immuneACCESS, and TCRdb retained only in-frame sequences with V and J called. Part of the clones is not carried over; for the studies checked, unresolved V genes explain less than half of this, and the remainder is unexplained. The V and J calls and clone size were taken over from that table, and D and trimming were inferred from the DNA. For this sample, the table gives approximately 80,000 clones. 1.1% of the sample belongs to the ten largest clones.

In the case of this clone: Its cognate antigen has yet to be identified.

The cohort comprised approximately 700 healthy bone marrow donors. At the time of sampling, every cohort member was nominally healthy, though immune exposures that went unrecorded were likely present. The donor was CMV seronegative and was included in the group of 352 seronegative cohort members. A peripheral blood sample was collected from each donor, and TCR beta sequencing was performed on peripheral blood mononuclear cells. The Qiagen DNeasy Blood Extraction Kit was used to extract genomic DNA from the blood cell samples. The chain is assembled from TRBV25-1 and TRBJ1-1; too little of a D gene remains to name it. The sequencing input was PBMCs. The TCR sequence derives from a woman in her 30s in good health and CMV-seronegative. The nucleotides read TGTGCCAGCAGTGAAATCCGGGGCACTGAAGCTTTCTTT. The encoded protein is CASSEIRGTEAFF.